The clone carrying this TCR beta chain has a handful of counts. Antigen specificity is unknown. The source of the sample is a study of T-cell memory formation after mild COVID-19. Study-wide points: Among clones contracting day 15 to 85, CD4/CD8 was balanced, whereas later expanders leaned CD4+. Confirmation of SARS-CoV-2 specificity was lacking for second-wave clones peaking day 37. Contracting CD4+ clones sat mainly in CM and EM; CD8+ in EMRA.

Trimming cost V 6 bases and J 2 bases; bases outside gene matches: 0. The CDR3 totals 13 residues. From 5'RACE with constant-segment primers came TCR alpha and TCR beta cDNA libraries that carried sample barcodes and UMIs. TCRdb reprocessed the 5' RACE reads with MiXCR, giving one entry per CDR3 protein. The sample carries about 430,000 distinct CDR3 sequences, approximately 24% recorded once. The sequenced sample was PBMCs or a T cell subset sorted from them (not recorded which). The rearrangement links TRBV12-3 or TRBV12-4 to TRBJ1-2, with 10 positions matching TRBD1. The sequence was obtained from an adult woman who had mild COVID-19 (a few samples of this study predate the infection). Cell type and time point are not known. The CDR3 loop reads CASRGQGNYGYTF. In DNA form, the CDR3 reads TGTGCCAGCAGGGGACAGGGGAACTATGGCTACACCTTC.